The clone carrying this TCR beta chain has just a few counts. The antigen remains undetermined. Time point described: patch test 1, 2 weeks after DPC sensitization. Treatment reported: therapeutic diphenylcyclopropenone sensitization with weekly scalp DPC. TCRdb re-derived calls from the RACE reads in MiXCR, one entry per CDR3 protein. Here the sample spans 180,000 or so distinct CDR3 sequences, about 14% being singletons. This record belongs to a study of human T cells and chemical hapten exposure. Study-level results: Clustering by CDR3 similarity yielded significantly more large clusters from expanded TCRs than controls.

The clonotype comes from a woman aged 30 to 39 with alopecia areata. Some clones in this sample may be carry-over from other donors' samples. The sample consisted of whole blood, taken in connection with sensitization to the hapten diphenylcyclopropenone (DPC).

CDR3 sequence (DNA): TGTGCCAGCAGCCGAGACCCTGAGTATAATGAGCAGTTCTTC. Its protein is CASSRDPEYNEQFF. The chain employs TRBV7-2 and TRBJ2-1; D ambiguous. The CDR3 spans 14 residues. Germline V gives CDR1 SGHTA, CDR2 FQGNSA. V gave up 5 bases and J gave up 7 bases, with 15 bases separating them. Filled out from reference TRBV7-2 and TRBJ2-1, the complete variable domain reads GAGVSQSPSNKVTEKGKDVELRCDPISGHTALYWYRQSLGQGLEFLIYFQGNSAPDKSGLPSDRFSAERTGGSVSTLTIQRTQQEDSAVYLCASSRDPEYNEQFFGPGTRLTVL.